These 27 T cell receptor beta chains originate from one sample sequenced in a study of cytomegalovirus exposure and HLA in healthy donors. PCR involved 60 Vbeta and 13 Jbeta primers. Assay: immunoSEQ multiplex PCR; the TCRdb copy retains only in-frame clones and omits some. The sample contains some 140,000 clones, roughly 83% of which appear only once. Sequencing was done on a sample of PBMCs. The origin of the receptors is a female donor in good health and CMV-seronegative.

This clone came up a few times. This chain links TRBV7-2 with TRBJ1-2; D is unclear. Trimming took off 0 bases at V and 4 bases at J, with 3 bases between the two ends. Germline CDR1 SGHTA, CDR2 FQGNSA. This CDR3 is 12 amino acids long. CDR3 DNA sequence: TGTGCCAGCAGCTTAGCCTTCTATGGCTACACCTTC. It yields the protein CASSLAFYGYTF.

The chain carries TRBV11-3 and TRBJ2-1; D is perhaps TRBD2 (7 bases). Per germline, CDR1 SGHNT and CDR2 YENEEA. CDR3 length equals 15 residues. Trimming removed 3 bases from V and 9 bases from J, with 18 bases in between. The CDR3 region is CASSFQGGTTGEQFF. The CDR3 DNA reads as TGTGCCAGCAGCTTTCAAGGGGGGACTACCGGTGAGCAGTTCTTC.

CDR3 residues: CASLASGASQETQYF. In DNA, the CDR3 is TGTGCCAGCCTGGCCAGCGGGGCCTCCCAAGAGACCCAGTACTTC. This chain joins TRBV7-9 and TRBJ2-5; TRBD2 agrees at 7 bases. Germline V gene lookup returns CDR1 SEHNR and CDR2 FQNEAQ (reference sequence). With V trimmed by 8 bases and J by 1 base, 10 bases remained unmatched. The CDR3 is 15 residues long.

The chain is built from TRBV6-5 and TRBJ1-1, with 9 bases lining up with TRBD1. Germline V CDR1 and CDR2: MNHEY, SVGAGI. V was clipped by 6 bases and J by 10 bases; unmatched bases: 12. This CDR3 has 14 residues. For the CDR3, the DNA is TGTGCCAGCAGGGTTTCTACAGGGGGCTTTCTAGCTTTCTTT. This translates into CASRVSTGGFLAFF.

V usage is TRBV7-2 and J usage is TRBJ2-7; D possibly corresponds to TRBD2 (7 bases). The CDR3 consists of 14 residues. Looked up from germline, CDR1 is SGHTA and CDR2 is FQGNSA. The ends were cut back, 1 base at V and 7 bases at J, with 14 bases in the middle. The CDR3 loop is CASSLVRGAGEQYF. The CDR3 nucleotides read TGTGCCAGCAGCTTAGTTCGGGGGGCGGGGGAGCAGTACTTC.

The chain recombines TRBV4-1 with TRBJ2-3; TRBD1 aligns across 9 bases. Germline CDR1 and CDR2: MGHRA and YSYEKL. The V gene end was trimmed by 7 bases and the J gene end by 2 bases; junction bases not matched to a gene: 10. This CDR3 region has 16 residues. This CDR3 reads CASTLRGTGTTDTQYF. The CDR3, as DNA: TGCGCCAGCACCCTGAGAGGGACAGGGACCACAGATACGCAGTATTTT.

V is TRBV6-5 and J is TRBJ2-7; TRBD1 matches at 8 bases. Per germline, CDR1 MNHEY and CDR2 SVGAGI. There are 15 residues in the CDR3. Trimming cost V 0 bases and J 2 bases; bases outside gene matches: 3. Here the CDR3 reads CASSYSRGQAYEQYF. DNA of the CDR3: TGTGCCAGCAGTTACTCGAGGGGACAGGCCTACGAGCAGTACTTC.

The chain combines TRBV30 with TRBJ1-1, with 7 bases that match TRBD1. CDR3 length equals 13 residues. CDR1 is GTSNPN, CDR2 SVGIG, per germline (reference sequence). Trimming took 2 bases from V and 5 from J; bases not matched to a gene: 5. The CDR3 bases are TGTGCCTGGAGTCTGAGGGGGCGGACTGAAGCTTTCTTT. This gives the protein CAWSLRGRTEAFF.

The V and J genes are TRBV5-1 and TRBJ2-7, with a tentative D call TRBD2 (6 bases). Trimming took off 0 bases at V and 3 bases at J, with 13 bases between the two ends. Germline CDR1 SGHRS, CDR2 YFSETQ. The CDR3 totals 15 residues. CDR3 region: CASSLAGGLFYEQYF. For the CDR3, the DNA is TGCGCCAGCAGCTTGGCTGGAGGGCTATTCTACGAGCAGTACTTC.

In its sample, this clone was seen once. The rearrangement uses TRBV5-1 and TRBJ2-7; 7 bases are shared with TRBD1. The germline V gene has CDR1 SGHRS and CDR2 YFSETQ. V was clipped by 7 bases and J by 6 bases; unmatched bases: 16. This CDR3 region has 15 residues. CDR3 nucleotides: TGCGCCAGCTCGCCTGTCCAGGCAGGGGGTCGCGAGCAGTACTTC. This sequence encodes CASSPVQAGGREQYF.

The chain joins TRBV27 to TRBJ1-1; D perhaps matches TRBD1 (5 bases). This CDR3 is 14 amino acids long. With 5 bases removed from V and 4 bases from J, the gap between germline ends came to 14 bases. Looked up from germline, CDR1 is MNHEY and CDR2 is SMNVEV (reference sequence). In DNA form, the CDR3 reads TGTGCCAGCAGTGTATGGGGGGTGAGCACTGAAGCTTTCTTT. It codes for CASSVWGVSTEAFF.

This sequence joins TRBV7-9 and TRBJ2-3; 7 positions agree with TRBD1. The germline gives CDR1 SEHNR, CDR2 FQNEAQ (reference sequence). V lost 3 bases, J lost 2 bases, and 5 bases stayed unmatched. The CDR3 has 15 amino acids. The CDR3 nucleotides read TGTGCCAGCAGCTTCGGGGACAGATACACAGATACGCAGTATTTT. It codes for CASSFGDRYTDTQYF.

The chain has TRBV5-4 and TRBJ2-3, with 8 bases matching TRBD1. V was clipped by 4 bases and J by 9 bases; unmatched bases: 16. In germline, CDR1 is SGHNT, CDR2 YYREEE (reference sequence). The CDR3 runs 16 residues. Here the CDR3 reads CASSPTGTGPLQTQYF. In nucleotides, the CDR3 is TGTGCCAGCAGCCCAACCGGGACAGGTCCTCTTCAGACGCAGTATTTT.

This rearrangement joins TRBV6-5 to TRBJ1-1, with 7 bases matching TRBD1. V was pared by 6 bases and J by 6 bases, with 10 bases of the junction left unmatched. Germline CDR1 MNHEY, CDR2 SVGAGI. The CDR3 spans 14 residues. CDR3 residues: CASRQDRQGPEAFF. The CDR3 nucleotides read TGTGCCAGCAGGCAGGACCGACAGGGCCCTGAAGCTTTCTTT.

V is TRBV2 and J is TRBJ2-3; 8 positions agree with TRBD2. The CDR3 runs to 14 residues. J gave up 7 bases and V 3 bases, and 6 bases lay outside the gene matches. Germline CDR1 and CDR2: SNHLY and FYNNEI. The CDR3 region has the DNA TGTGCCAGCAGTGATAAGCGGGAGTGGAATACGCAGTATTTT. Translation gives CASSDKREWNTQYF.

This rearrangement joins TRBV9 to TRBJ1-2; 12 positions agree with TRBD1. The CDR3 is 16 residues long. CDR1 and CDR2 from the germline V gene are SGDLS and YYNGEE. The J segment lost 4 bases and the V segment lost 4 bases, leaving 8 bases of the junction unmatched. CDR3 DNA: TGTGCCAGCAGCCCTTCCGGGACAGGGGGCTCCTATGGCTACACCTTC. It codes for CASSPSGTGGSYGYTF.

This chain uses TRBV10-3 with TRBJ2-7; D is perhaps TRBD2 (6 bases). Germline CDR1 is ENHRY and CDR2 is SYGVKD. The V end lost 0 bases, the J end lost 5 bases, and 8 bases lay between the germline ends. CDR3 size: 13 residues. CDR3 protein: CAISESSGHEQYF. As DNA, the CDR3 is TGTGCCATCAGTGAGTCAAGCGGGCACGAGCAGTACTTC.

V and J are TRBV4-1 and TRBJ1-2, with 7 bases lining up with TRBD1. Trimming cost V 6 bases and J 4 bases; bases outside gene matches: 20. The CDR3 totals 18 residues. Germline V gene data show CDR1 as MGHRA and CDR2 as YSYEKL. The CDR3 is CASSRSLKYRGGPYGYTF. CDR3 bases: TGCGCCAGCAGTCGAAGTCTGAAGTACAGGGGAGGACCCTATGGCTACACCTTC.

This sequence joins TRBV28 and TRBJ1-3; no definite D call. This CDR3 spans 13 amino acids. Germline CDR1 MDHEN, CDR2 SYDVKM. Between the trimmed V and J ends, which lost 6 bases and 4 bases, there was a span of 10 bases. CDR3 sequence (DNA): TGTGCCAGCAGCGGACTAGGGGGAAACACCATATATTTT. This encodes CASSGLGGNTIYF.

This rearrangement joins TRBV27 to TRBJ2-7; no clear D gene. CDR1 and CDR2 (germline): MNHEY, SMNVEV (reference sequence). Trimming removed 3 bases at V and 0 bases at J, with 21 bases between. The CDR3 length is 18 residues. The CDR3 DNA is TGTGCCAGCAGTTTGGGCAACCCTGGAACTCCGAGCTCCTACGAGCAGTACTTC. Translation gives CASSLGNPGTPSSYEQYF.

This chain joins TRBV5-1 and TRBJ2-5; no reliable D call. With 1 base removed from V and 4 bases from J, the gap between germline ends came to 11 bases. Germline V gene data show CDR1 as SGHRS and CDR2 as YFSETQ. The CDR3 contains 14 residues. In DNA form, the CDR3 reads TGCGCCAGCAGCTTGAGTCGTGCCGGAGAGACCCAGTACTTC. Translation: CASSLSRAGETQYF.

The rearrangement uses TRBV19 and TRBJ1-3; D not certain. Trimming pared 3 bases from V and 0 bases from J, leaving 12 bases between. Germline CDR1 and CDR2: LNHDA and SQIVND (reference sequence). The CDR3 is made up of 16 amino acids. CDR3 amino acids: CASSIHEATSGNTIYF. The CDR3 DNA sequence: TGTGCCAGTAGTATCCACGAAGCGACCTCTGGAAACACCATATATTTT.

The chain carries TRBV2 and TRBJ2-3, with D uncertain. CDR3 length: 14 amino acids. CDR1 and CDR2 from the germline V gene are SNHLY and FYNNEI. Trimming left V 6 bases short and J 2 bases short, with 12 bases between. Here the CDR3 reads CASSSRDSTDTQYF. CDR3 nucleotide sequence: TGTGCCAGCAGCTCCAGAGACTCCACAGATACGCAGTATTTT.

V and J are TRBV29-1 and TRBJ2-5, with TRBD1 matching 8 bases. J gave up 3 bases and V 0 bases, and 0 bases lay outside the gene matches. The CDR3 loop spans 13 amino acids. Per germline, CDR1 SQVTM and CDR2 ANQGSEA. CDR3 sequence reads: CSVEEQGEETQYF. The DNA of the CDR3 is TGCAGCGTTGAAGAACAGGGGGAAGAGACCCAGTACTTC.

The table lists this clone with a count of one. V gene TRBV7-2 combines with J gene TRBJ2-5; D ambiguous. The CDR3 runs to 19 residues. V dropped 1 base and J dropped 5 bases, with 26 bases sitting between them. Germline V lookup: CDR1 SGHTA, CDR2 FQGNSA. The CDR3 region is CASSLGQITRLISKETQYF. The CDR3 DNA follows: TGTGCCAGCAGCTTAGGTCAAATAACCAGGCTTATTTCGAAGGAGACCCAGTACTTC.

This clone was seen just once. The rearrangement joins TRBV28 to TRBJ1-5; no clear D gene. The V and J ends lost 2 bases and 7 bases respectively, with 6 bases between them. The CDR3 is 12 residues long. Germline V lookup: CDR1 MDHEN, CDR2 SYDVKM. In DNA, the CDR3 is TGTGCCAGCAGTTTAAACGGGCAGCCCCAGCATTTT. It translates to CASSLNGQPQHF.

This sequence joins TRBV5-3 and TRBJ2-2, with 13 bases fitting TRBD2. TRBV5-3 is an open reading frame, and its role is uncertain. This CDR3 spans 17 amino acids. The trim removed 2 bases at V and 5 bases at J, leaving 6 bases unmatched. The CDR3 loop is CARSFRTSGSSTGELFF. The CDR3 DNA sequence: TGTGCCAGAAGCTTTCGGACTAGCGGGAGTAGTACCGGGGAGCTGTTTTTT.